These T cell receptor beta chains were read from a single sample in a study of response to subunit inactivated influenza vaccine. TCRdb reprocessed the RT-PCR reads via MiXCR and lists one record per CDR3 protein. The profile shows around 520,000 distinct CDR3 sequences, over 25% of them singletons. This specimen consisted of CD4+ T cells sorted from PBMCs, obtained roughly 5 days after vaccination. These receptors originate from a man between 45 and 60 years old who received an inactivated influenza vaccine. Each CDR3 is given with its conserved first and last residue. Each record gives: V gene, J gene, clone size, D gene, CDR3 protein, CDR3 DNA. The D gene is left open where the match is weak. Clone sizes are given selectively: once, few, many, or a class where the clone is expanded.

TRBV7-2	TRBJ2-1	-	-	CASSAIRGLYNEQFF	TGTGCCAGCAGCGCGATCCGGGGACTCTACAATGAGCAGTTCTTC
TRBV5-1	TRBJ2-1	-	-	CASSLARGYNEQFF	TGCGCCAGCAGCTTGGCCAGGGGATACAATGAGCAGTTCTTC
TRBV4-3	TRBJ1-6	-	-	CASSQESHSPLHF	TGCGCCAGCAGCCAAGAAAGTCATTCACCCCTCCACTTT
TRBV20-1	TRBJ1-1	-	-	CSAKLTNTEAFF	TGCAGTGCGAAGCTGACTAACACTGAAGCTTTCTTT
TRBV25-1	TRBJ1-5	-	-	CASSSPDGHIHPQHF	TGTGCCAGCAGTAGTCCGGACGGACACATTCACCCCCAGCATTTT
TRBV5-6	TRBJ2-7	-	TRBD1	CASTGTGATYEQYF	TGTGCCAGCACCGGGACAGGGGCGACCTACGAGCAGTACTTC
TRBV12-3/TRBV12-4	TRBJ1-6	few	-	CASSMLGAFYNSPLHF	TGTGCCAGCAGCATGCTGGGGGCCTTCTATAATTCACCCCTCCACTTT
TRBV7-2	TRBJ2-7	-	-	CASSLLETYEQYF	TGTGCCAGCAGCTTATTGGAGACCTACGAGCAGTACTTC
TRBV11-2	TRBJ2-5	-	TRBD2	CASSPGALGRQETQYF	TGTGCCAGCAGCCCAGGCGCCCTCGGGAGGCAAGAGACCCAGTACTTC
TRBV24-1	TRBJ2-3	-	-	CATSPLLETAIGDTQYF	TGTGCCACCAGTCCCCTTCTGGAGACCGCGATAGGAGATACGCAGTATTTT
TRBV20-1	TRBJ2-3	few	TRBD1	CSARDFRQGITDTQYF	TGCAGTGCTAGAGATTTCCGACAGGGAATTACAGATACGCAGTATTTT
TRBV9	TRBJ2-1	few	-	CASSVDRGGYNEQFF	TGTGCCAGCAGCGTAGATAGGGGAGGCTACAATGAGCAGTTCTTC
TRBV3-1	TRBJ2-2	-	-	CASSQLSSGELFF	TGTGCCAGCAGCCAATTGAGTTCCGGGGAGCTGTTTTTT
TRBV5-1	TRBJ2-1	few	-	CASSPGLRSYNEQFF	TGCGCCAGCAGCCCGGGCCTGCGGTCCTACAATGAGCAGTTCTTC
TRBV30	TRBJ2-4	few	TRBD2	CAWSSTTAGGRNIQYF	TGTGCCTGGAGTTCCACCACCGCGGGGGGGCGGAACATTCAGTACTTC
TRBV5-1	TRBJ2-6	-	TRBD1	CATRQGAAGANVLTF	TGCGCCACCCGACAGGGGGCGGCTGGGGCCAACGTCCTGACTTTC
TRBV4-1	TRBJ2-2	-	-	CASSPTPSRAGLGGELFF	TGCGCCAGCAGCCCGACCCCCTCCAGGGCCGGTTTAGGAGGGGAGCTGTTTTTT
TRBV29-1	TRBJ2-1	-	TRBD2	CSVATRLAASYNEQFF	TGCAGCGTTGCGACGCGACTAGCGGCCTCCTACAATGAGCAGTTCTTC
TRBV4-3	TRBJ2-3	-	-	CASSQDEEATQYF	TGCGCCAGCAGCCAAGATGAGGAGGCTACGCAGTATTTT
TRBV7-9	TRBJ2-1	-	TRBD2	CASSLGLNHEQFF	TGTGCCAGCAGCTTGGGACTAAACCATGAGCAGTTCTTC
TRBV28	TRBJ2-7	few	TRBD2	CASTWGGTYEQYF	TGTGCCAGCACCTGGGGAGGGACCTACGAGCAGTACTTC
TRBV20-1	TRBJ2-3	few	-	CSAKEGGGFSTDTQYF	TGCAGTGCTAAGGAGGGCGGAGGATTTAGCACAGATACGCAGTATTTT
TRBV20-1	TRBJ2-3	many	-	CSGIGAGGWADTQYF	TGCAGTGGGATTGGGGCCGGAGGATGGGCAGATACGCAGTATTTT
TRBV20-1	TRBJ2-3	-	-	CSATGLSTDTQYF	TGCAGTGCTACAGGGCTAAGCACAGATACGCAGTATTTT
TRBV4-1	TRBJ2-7	-	-	CASSQAPTALAYEQYF	TGCGCCAGCAGCCAAGCCCCGACGGCATTGGCGTACGAGCAGTACTTC
TRBV6-5	TRBJ2-3	-	-	CASSSSTPGTDTQYF	TGTGCCAGCAGTTCTTCCACCCCGGGGACAGATACGCAGTATTTT
TRBV3-1	TRBJ2-2	-	-	CASSYGPSSGELFF	TGTGCCAGCAGCTACGGACCAAGTTCAGGGGAGCTGTTTTTT
TRBV20-1	TRBJ2-5	-	TRBD1	CSASRGQGTGVQYF	TGCAGTGCTTCTCGGGGACAGGGGACCGGGGTCCAGTACTTC
TRBV3-1	TRBJ2-7	many	-	CASSQGGGYEQYF	TGTGCCAGCAGCCAAGGAGGAGGCTACGAGCAGTACTTC
TRBV20-1	TRBJ2-1	-	-	CSATLHSGSNEQFF	TGCAGTGCTACCCTACATTCAGGTAGTAATGAGCAGTTCTTC
TRBV29-1	TRBJ1-1	many	-	CSVGAQGTEAFF	TGCAGCGTTGGAGCCCAAGGCACTGAAGCTTTCTTT
TRBV4-1	TRBJ1-2	-	-	CASSQDRRVGLNYGYTF	TGCGCCAGCAGCCAAGATCGAAGGGTTGGACTCAACTATGGCTACACCTTC
TRBV12-3/TRBV12-4	TRBJ1-2	-	-	CASSFLRLTIFYGYTF	TGTGCCAGCAGTTTCCTGCGACTCACAATCTTTTATGGCTACACCTTC
TRBV18	TRBJ1-2	few	-	CASSPQTTNYGYTF	TGTGCCAGCTCACCACAGACAACTAACTATGGCTACACCTTC
TRBV4-1	TRBJ2-2	-	-	CASRPALGESGELFF	TGCGCCAGCCGACCGGCGTTGGGGGAATCCGGGGAGCTGTTTTTT
TRBV9	TRBJ1-6	few	-	CASSVDPLRGNNSPLHF	TGTGCCAGCAGCGTAGATCCGCTTAGGGGTAATAATTCACCCCTCCACTTT
TRBV25-1	TRBJ1-1	few	-	CASSDRRADTEAFF	TGTGCCAGCAGTGATCGCAGGGCCGACACTGAAGCTTTCTTT
TRBV3-1	TRBJ2-1	few	-	CASSDRQASSYNEQFF	TGTGCCAGCAGCGACAGACAGGCAAGCTCCTACAATGAGCAGTTCTTC
TRBV6-2/TRBV6-3	TRBJ1-4	-	-	CASSQDRPYGKLFF	TGTGCCAGCAGTCAGGACAGACCGTACGGAAAACTGTTTTTT
TRBV27	TRBJ1-2	-	TRBD1	CASSYRTGVNYGYTF	TGTGCCAGCAGTTACCGGACAGGAGTCAACTATGGCTACACCTTC
TRBV6-2/TRBV6-3	TRBJ2-2	-	TRBD2	CASSWGTRGTGELFF	TGTGCCAGCAGTTGGGGGACTAGGGGCACCGGGGAGCTGTTTTTT
TRBV15	TRBJ2-7	-	-	CATSRDRLPYYEQYF	TGTGCCACCAGCAGAGATCGGCTGCCCTACTACGAGCAGTACTTC
TRBV11-1	TRBJ2-2	-	TRBD1	CASSLGDPGQGARTGELFF	TGTGCCAGCAGCTTAGGGGATCCGGGACAGGGGGCACGTACAGGGGAGCTGTTTTTT
TRBV6-2/TRBV6-3	TRBJ1-1	few	-	CASRQTGNTEAFF	TGTGCCAGCAGGCAGACAGGGAACACTGAAGCTTTCTTT
TRBV6-2/TRBV6-3	TRBJ2-5	-	-	CASSYPQETQYF	TGTGCCAGCAGTTACCCACAAGAGACCCAGTACTTC
TRBV6-1	TRBJ1-6	once	-	CASSPPRQYNSPLHF	TGTGCCAGCAGTCCCCCAAGGCAGTATAATTCACCCCTCCACTTT
TRBV4-2	TRBJ2-4	few	TRBD1	CASSHEGAGNIQYF	TGTGCCAGCAGCCATGAGGGGGCTGGGAACATTCAGTACTTC
TRBV20-1	TRBJ1-2	-	-	CSATGHYGYTF	TGCAGTGCTACGGGCCACTATGGCTACACCTTC
TRBV27	TRBJ2-3	-	-	CASSSLSPALDTQYF	TGTGCCAGCAGTTCCCTGAGCCCGGCGCTAGATACGCAGTATTTT
TRBV10-3	TRBJ1-4	few	TRBD1	CAIGQGAELFF	TGTGCCATCGGACAGGGGGCGGAACTGTTTTTT
TRBV7-9	TRBJ1-2	few	-	CASKTGYTF	TGTGCCAGCAAGACTGGCTACACCTTC
TRBV7-9	TRBJ2-7	few	-	CASSFRGGSTYEQYF	TGTGCCAGCAGCTTCAGAGGGGGGTCTACCTACGAGCAGTACTTC
TRBV7-2	TRBJ2-7	-	TRBD2	CASSSSSGPYEQYF	TGTGCCAGCAGCTCTTCTAGCGGCCCATACGAGCAGTACTTC